The 4 T cell receptor beta chains presented below share a single source sample, sequenced in a study of monozygotic twins with inflammatory bowel disease. Each CDR3 protein gets one entry in TCRdb, which reprocessed the 5' RACE reads and gives no DNA. The sample table includes some 160,000 distinct CDR3 sequences. The sequenced sample was blood. The receptors stem from a human donor with ulcerative colitis or Crohn's disease, or a healthy co-twin of an affected twin (not recorded which).

The V call is TRBV3-1, the J call TRBJ2-1. There are 14 residues in the CDR3. Germline-derived CDR1 and CDR2 are LGHDT and YNNKEL (reference sequence). This chain's CDR3 is CASSPGFFYNEQSF.

The rearrangement joins TRBV13 to TRBJ2-3; TCRdb indicates TRBD2, and absent DNA this call remains unverified. This CDR3 is built from 19 residues. CDR1 and CDR2 (germline): PRHDT, FYEKMQ (reference sequence). CDR3 loop: CASSTRTSGGLPGTDTQYF.

The chain uses TRBV5-1 and TRBJ1-1; checking the TCRdb D call of TRBD1 is not possible without DNA. This CDR3 spans 14 amino acids. Germline V gene data show CDR1 as SGHRS and CDR2 as YFSETQ. The CDR3 reads CASSPRQWDTEAFF.

The chain combines TRBV7-2 with TRBJ1-6. Germline V CDR1 and CDR2: SGHTA, FQGNSA. This CDR3 contains 15 residues. The CDR3: CASSVDQVPNSPLHF.